Shown below are 23 T cell receptor beta chains from a single sample sequenced in a study of preoperative IRX-2 immunotherapy in early breast cancer. The sample's treatment: preoperative locoregional IRX-2 cytokine immunotherapy. Sequencing was performed with immunoSEQ multiplex PCR; in TCRdb, only in-frame clones are kept and a portion is missing. The repertoire holds approximately 24,000 clones, with 70% to 90% as singletons. The material sequenced was lymph node tissue, taken after IRX-2 immunotherapy. These receptors were collected from a human donor with breast cancer.

The chain has TRBV19 and TRBJ2-7, with 8 nucleotides matching TRBD1. The trim removed 3 bases at V and 5 bases at J, leaving 3 bases unmatched. From germline, CDR1 is LNHDA and CDR2 SQIVND (reference sequence). The CDR3 spans 13 residues. This chain's CDR3 is CASSIKQGDEQYV. In DNA form, the CDR3 reads TGTGCCAGTAGTATCAAACAGGGGGACGAGCAGTACGTC.

This chain joins TRBV6-8 and TRBJ1-5, with D tentatively TRBD1 (6 bases). The CDR3 consists of 13 residues. V was cut by 0 bases and J by 7 bases, with 7 bases left in between. Germline V CDR1 and CDR2: MNHGY, SAAAGT. As DNA, the CDR3 is TGTGCCAGCAGTTACTCTACAGGGCAGCCCCAGCATTTT. Protein: CASSYSTGQPQHF.

The chain employs TRBV30 and TRBJ1-2; perhaps TRBD1 as D (6 bases). CDR3 size: 12 residues. Germline V CDR1 and CDR2: GTSNPN, SVGIG (reference sequence). V was cut by 4 bases and J by 8 bases, with 14 bases left in between. The CDR3 protein is CAWTHYGGGYTF. The CDR3 DNA reads as TGTGCCTGGACCCACTATGGGGGCGGCTACACCTTC. Looking up the rest from reference TRBV30 and TRBJ1-2 gives the full variable domain: SQTIHQWPATLVQPVGSPLSLECTVEGTSNPNLYWYRQAAGRGLQLLFYSVGIGQISSEVPQNLSASRPQDRQFILSSKKLLLSDSGFYLCAWTHYGGGYTFGSGTRLTVV.

The CDR3: CASSESWASGYTF. The DNA for the CDR3 is TGCGCCAGCAGTGAGTCCTGGGCATCCGGCTACACCTTC. V usage is TRBV10-2 and J usage is TRBJ1-2; D is unresolved. The CDR3 contains 13 residues. Deletions cut 0 bases from V and 8 bases from J, with 10 bases between. Germline V lookup: CDR1 WSHSY, CDR2 SAAADI.

The J gene is TRBJ2-3, the V gene TRBV29-1; 8 nucleotides line up with TRBD1. Germline V gene data show CDR1 as SQVTM and CDR2 as ANQGSEA. This CDR3 is built from 15 residues. The junction had 9 bases not matched to a gene; V was cut back by 3 bases and J by 4 bases. CDR3 protein: CSVESRTGSPDTQYF. The CDR3 DNA reads TGCAGCGTTGAGTCACGGACAGGGTCCCCAGATACGCAGTATTTT.

The chain combines TRBV19 with TRBJ1-5, with TRBD1 matching over 7 bases. V lost 4 bases, J lost 1 base, and 7 bases stayed unmatched. This CDR3 has 16 residues. Per the germline V gene, CDR1 is LNHDA and CDR2 is SQIVND (reference sequence). CDR3 bases: TGTGCCAGTAGTACTCGGACAGGTTTGAGCAATCAGCCCCAGCATTTT. Translated, it gives CASSTRTGLSNQPQHF.

The V call is TRBV2, the J call TRBJ2-1; TRBD2 agrees at 8 bases. Germline assignment: CDR1 SNHLY and CDR2 FYNNEI. V lost 5 bases, J lost 13 bases, and 10 bases stayed unmatched. The CDR3 runs 13 residues. The CDR3, as DNA: TGTGCCAGCAGTTTACAACTAGCGGAAGGTCAGTTCTTC. It codes for CASSLQLAEGQFF.

The V gene is TRBV4-1, the J gene TRBJ1-5; 9 bases map to TRBD1. V lost 4 bases, J lost 7 bases, and 8 bases stayed unmatched. Per the germline V gene, CDR1 is MGHRA and CDR2 is YSYEKL. The CDR3 length is 15 residues. The CDR3 nucleotides are TGCGCCAGCAGCCCAACAGGGGGCGCTCGGCAGCCCCAGCATTTT. Protein sequence: CASSPTGGARQPQHF.

This chain connects TRBV21-1 to TRBJ2-7; no DNA check was done on the table's D call, TRBD2. TRBV21-1 corresponds to a pseudogene. The CDR3 sequence is 17 residues long. The CDR3 coding sequence is TGTGCCAGCAGCAAAAAATTGACTAGCGGATTCACCTACGAGCAGTACGTC. Its protein product is CASSKKLTSGFTYEQYV.

The V gene is TRBV6-8, the J gene TRBJ2-7; D remains ambiguous. V lost 7 bases and J lost 4, with 17 bases in between. The CDR3 runs to 14 residues. CDR1 MNHGY and CDR2 SAAAGT come from the germline V gene. Written as DNA, the CDR3 is TGTGCCAGCACTACCCCACGGCCGTCTTACGAGCAGTACTTC. It codes for CASTTPRPSYEQYF.

J is TRBJ2-5 and V is TRBV11-3, with 12 bases that match TRBD2. CDR3 length: 17 amino acids. The junction had 11 bases not matched to a gene; V was cut back by 4 bases and J by 5 bases. Per germline, CDR1 SGHNT and CDR2 YENEEA. The CDR3 region has the DNA TGTGCCAGCAGCTCCGCTAGCGGGGGGGTCTTTTTTGAGACCCAGTACTTC. Translated: CASSSASGGVFFETQYF.

V is TRBV18 and J is TRBJ1-1, with 8 bases aligning to TRBD1. Germline CDR1 and CDR2: KGHSH and LQKENI. After removal of 6 bases from V and 5 bases from J, the junction contained 8 bases not matched to a gene. CDR3 length: 14 residues. The CDR3 DNA is TGTGCCAGCTCCCGGGGGCAGGGGGCAACTGAAGCTTTCTTT. This gives the protein CASSRGQGATEAFF.

The chain recombines TRBV27 with TRBJ2-5; TRBD2 agrees at 13 bases. After removal of 4 bases from V and 5 bases from J, the junction contained 4 bases not matched to a gene. Looked up from germline, CDR1 is MNHEY and CDR2 is SMNVEV (reference sequence). The CDR3 consists of 15 residues. This CDR3 is CASSSLLAGGETQYF. CDR3 nucleotide sequence: TGTGCCAGCAGTTCATTACTAGCGGGGGGGGAGACCCAGTACTTC.

The genes are TRBV18 and TRBJ2-3; unclear D gene. The CDR3 length is 13 residues. Trimming pared 5 bases from V and 2 bases from J, leaving 8 bases between. Germline V gene sequence: CDR1 KGHSH, CDR2 LQKENI. CDR3: CASSFSPTDTQYF. The CDR3 DNA is TGTGCCAGCTCATTTTCCCCCACAGATACGCAGTATTTT.

This clone was recorded a few times. The chain uses TRBV6-8 and TRBJ2-1; 8 bases are a match to TRBD2. The V segment lost 5 bases and the J segment 1 base; nucleotides outside the gene matches: 4. This CDR3 spans 15 amino acids. Germline CDR1 and CDR2: MNHGY and SAAAGT. DNA for the CDR3: TGTGCCAGCAGTCCCGGGACTAGGTCCTACAATGAGCAGTTCTTC. Translated, it gives CASSPGTRSYNEQFF.

This clone was recorded once. As DNA, the CDR3 is TGTGCCAGCAGTGAAGTTGGATTGGGGTTCACCCAGTACTTC. It translates to CASSEVGLGFTQYF. This chain uses TRBV25-1 with TRBJ2-5; no clear D gene. The length of the CDR3 is 14 residues. In germline, CDR1 is MGHDK, CDR2 SYGVNS. Between the trimmed V and J ends, which lost 2 bases and 8 bases, there was a span of 15 bases.

The chain carries TRBV19 and TRBJ1-2; D not certain. The CDR3 has 13 residues. V lost 2 bases to trimming and J lost 6 bases, with 10 bases between them. The germline V gene has CDR1 LNHDA and CDR2 SQIVND (reference sequence). The CDR3 sequence: CASSIWGEDGYTF. For the CDR3, the DNA is TGTGCCAGTAGTATATGGGGAGAGGATGGCTACACCTTC.

This chain joins TRBV19 and TRBJ1-2, with D possibly being TRBD1 (5 bases). Germline V gives CDR1 LNHDA, CDR2 SQIVND (reference sequence). The germline V and J ends were trimmed by 8 bases and 4 bases, with 11 bases remaining between them. The CDR3 is 12 amino acids. The CDR3 protein is CASLQGTYGYTF. CDR3 in DNA: TGTGCCAGTCTCCAGGGTACCTATGGCTACACCTTC. Variable domain in full (rest from reference TRBV19 and TRBJ1-2): DGGITQSPKYLFRKEGQNVTLSCEQNLNHDAMYWYRQDPGQGLRLIYYSQIVNDFQKGDIAEGYSVSREKKESFPLTVTSAQKNPTAFYLCASLQGTYGYTFGSGTRLTVV.

V is TRBV29-1 and J is TRBJ2-5; D is perhaps TRBD2 (6 bases). This CDR3 spans 12 amino acids. V lost 6 bases and J 5 bases, leaving 13 bases between the germline ends. From germline, CDR1 is SQVTM and CDR2 ANQGSEA. The CDR3 region has the DNA TGCAGCGTACGCAGGGAGGCGGAGACCCAGTACTTC. It specifies CSVRREAETQYF. The full variable domain, in which reference TRBV29-1 and TRBJ2-5 provide the parts outside the CDR3, is SAVISQKPSRDICQRGTSLTIQCQVDSQVTMMFWYRQQPGQSLTLIATANQGSEATYESGFVIDKFPISRPNLTFSTLTVSNMSPEDSSIYLCSVRREAETQYFGPGTRLLVL.

V gene TRBV15 combines with J gene TRBJ2-3; 8 nucleotides match TRBD1. CDR1 is LNHNV, CDR2 YYDKDF, per germline (reference sequence). Losses at the gene ends were 0 bases for V and 5 bases for J; bases not matched to a gene: 10. The length of the CDR3 is 17 residues. The CDR3: CATSRDPPGGFVDTQYF. The CDR3 DNA is TGTGCCACCAGCAGAGATCCCCCAGGGGGCTTTGTAGATACGCAGTATTTT.

In this sample, this clone is medium-sized. The chain carries TRBV28 and TRBJ1-5; 10 bases line up with TRBD1. The CDR3 is 16 amino acids. Germline V lookup: CDR1 MDHEN, CDR2 SYDVKM. With V trimmed by 1 base and J by 5 bases, 5 bases remained unmatched. The CDR3: CASSLFGQGVDQPQHF. CDR3 nucleotides: TGTGCCAGCAGTTTATTCGGACAGGGGGTCGATCAGCCCCAGCATTTT.

The V and J genes are TRBV5-1 and TRBJ1-3, with TRBD1 matching 11 bases. With 4 bases clipped from V and 5 bases from J, the junction kept 5 bases outside the gene matches. This CDR3 is built from 15 residues. CDR1 is SGHRS, CDR2 YFSETQ, per germline. The DNA for the CDR3 is TGCGCCAGCAGCCCGGACAGGGGGCGGCGAAACACCATATATTTT. Encoded protein: CASSPDRGRRNTIYF.

This clone has only a few counts. The rearrangement joins TRBV6-8 to TRBJ2-5; 10 nucleotides agree with TRBD1. The CDR3 has 14 amino acids. Germline values: CDR1 MNHGY, CDR2 SAAAGT. Losses at the gene ends were 6 bases for V and 7 bases for J; bases not matched to a gene: 8. The DNA of the CDR3 is TGTGCCAGCAGCCAAGGCGGACAGGGGGTGACCCAGTACTTC. As protein: CASSQGGQGVTQYF.